This passage covers 17 T cell receptor beta chains from one sample sequenced in a study of T cell repertoires in cytomegalovirus infection. TCRdb redid the calling of the reads with MiXCR, one entry per CDR3 protein. This table has around 710,000 distinct CDR3 sequences, 25% to 30% appearing once. Antigen specificity for these receptors is unknown. The material was cultured CD8+ T cells from PBMCs, obtained from culture after CMV antigen stimulation. The receptors shown here come from a human donor in good health (CMV status not recorded). Some clones in this sample may be carry-over from other donors' samples.

This clonotype was picked up a small number of times. The chain recombines TRBV2 with TRBJ1-2; the D gene is possibly TRBD1 (6 bases). The CDR3 covers 11 residues. From germline, CDR1 is SNHLY and CDR2 FYNNEI. V was clipped by 4 bases and J by 13 bases, with 13 bases between them. The CDR3 here is CASSASGARTF. CDR3 sequence (DNA): TGTGCCAGCAGTGCTTCGGGGGCGCGCACCTTC. Using reference TRBV2 and TRBJ1-2 for the parts outside the CDR3, the full variable domain is EPEVTQTPSHQVTQMGQEVILRCVPISNHLYFYWYRQILGQKVEFLVSFYNNEISEKSEIFDDQFSVERPDGSNFTLKIRSTKLEDSAMYFCASSASGARTFGSGTRLTVV.

This clonotype was seen only a few times. The chain has TRBV11-3 and TRBJ2-7; no clear D. This CDR3 contains 15 residues. CDR1 is SGHNT and CDR2 is YENEEA in the germline V gene. The ends were cut back, 4 bases at V and 0 bases at J, with 13 bases in the middle. The CDR3 sequence: CASSSTSQSSYEQYF. In DNA form, the CDR3 reads TGTGCCAGCAGCTCAACGAGCCAATCCTCCTACGAGCAGTACTTC.

In this sample, this clonotype turned up a few times. The genes are TRBV19 and TRBJ2-1, with 12 nucleotides matching TRBD2. J was trimmed by 7 bases and V by 4 bases; bases with no gene match: 8. The CDR3 has 16 residues. Per germline, CDR1 LNHDA and CDR2 SQIVND (reference sequence). The CDR3 bases are TGTGCCAGTAGTACCAGACTAGCGGGGGACCGGAATGAGCAGTTCTTC. It codes for CASSTRLAGDRNEQFF. The full variable domain, its missing parts supplied by reference TRBV19 and TRBJ2-1, is DGGITQSPKYLFRKEGQNVTLSCEQNLNHDAMYWYRQDPGQGLRLIYYSQIVNDFQKGDIAEGYSVSREKKESFPLTVTSAQKNPTAFYLCASSTRLAGDRNEQFFGPGTRLTVL.

This clonotype was counted only a few times. CDR3 sequence reads: CASSLADTGDKNTEAFF. Here the CDR3 DNA reads TGTGCCAGCAGCTTAGCGGACACAGGGGACAAGAACACTGAAGCTTTCTTT. This sequence joins TRBV7-6 and TRBJ1-1, with 7 bases lining up with TRBD1. The J segment lost 1 base and the V segment lost 0 bases, leaving 8 bases of the junction unmatched. This CDR3 is built from 17 residues. Germline V gene lookup returns CDR1 SGHVS and CDR2 FNYEAQ.

The genes are TRBV6-5 and TRBJ1-6; D unclear. Trimming left V 3 bases short and J 8 bases short, with 17 bases between. This CDR3 region has 16 residues. CDR1 is MNHEY and CDR2 is SVGAGI in the germline V gene. Here the CDR3 reads CASSYSGSASDSPLHF. Here the CDR3 DNA reads TGTGCCAGCAGTTATTCCGGGAGCGCGTCAGATTCACCCCTCCACTTT.

The chain combines TRBV10-3 with TRBJ1-1; the D is unclear. The germline V and J ends were trimmed by 0 bases and 4 bases, with 15 bases remaining between them. The V gene's germline CDR1 is ENHRY and CDR2 SYGVKD. The CDR3 is 16 amino acids. CDR3 residues: CAISESLTAESTEAFF. For the CDR3, the DNA is TGTGCCATCAGTGAGTCTTTAACAGCAGAGAGCACTGAAGCTTTCTTT.

There are many counts of this clonotype. V gene TRBV7-2 combines with J gene TRBJ2-2; TRBD1 aligns across 10 bases. Per the germline V gene, CDR1 is SGHTA and CDR2 is FQGNSA. The CDR3 is 17 residues long. Unmatched junction bases numbered 6, after V lost 1 base and J lost 4 bases. This chain's CDR3 is CASSLDGTGVLTGELFF. The CDR3 bases are TGTGCCAGCAGCTTAGATGGGACAGGGGTTCTCACCGGGGAGCTGTTTTTT. Full variable domain (rest looked up from reference TRBV7-2 and TRBJ2-2): GAGVSQSPSNKVTEKGKDVELRCDPISGHTALYWYRQSLGQGLEFLIYFQGNSAPDKSGLPSDRFSAERTGGSVSTLTIQRTQQEDSAVYLCASSLDGTGVLTGELFFGEGSRLTVL.

This clonotype was picked up many times. The chain links TRBV7-6 to TRBJ1-2; no clear D. CDR1 is SGHVS and CDR2 is FNYEAQ in the germline V gene. The CDR3 loop spans 14 amino acids. The V and J ends lost 3 bases and 2 bases respectively, with 10 bases between them. The CDR3 DNA sequence: TGTGCCAGCAGCTTGGGCAGAGACAACTATGGCTACACCTTC. This sequence encodes CASSLGRDNYGYTF. Drawing the rest from reference TRBV7-6 and TRBJ1-2, the complete variable domain is GAGVSQSPRYKVTKRGQDVALRCDPISGHVSLYWYRQALGQGPEFLTYFNYEAQQDKSGLPNDRFSAERPEGSISTLTIQRTEQRDSAMYRCASSLGRDNYGYTFGSGTRLTVV.

The CDR3 loop is CASSPPDREGSGQPQHF. The CDR3 DNA reads TGTGCCAGCTCACCCCCCGACAGGGAGGGATCAGGTCAGCCCCAGCATTTT. V gene TRBV18 combines with J gene TRBJ1-5, with TRBD1 matching over 7 bases. The CDR3 consists of 17 residues. The V and J ends lost 3 bases and 6 bases, in that order; junction bases with no gene match: 14. Germline V gene data show CDR1 as KGHSH and CDR2 as LQKENI.

This clonotype has at least ten counts. This chain connects TRBV5-6 to TRBJ2-1, with D possibly matching TRBD2 (6 bases). Trimming took off 0 bases at V and 6 bases at J, with 16 bases between the two ends. This CDR3 is built from 16 residues. Germline assignment: CDR1 SGHDT and CDR2 YYEEEE. The CDR3 DNA follows: TGTGCCAGCAGCTTGGCAGGGACTCGAGCGGGCAATGAGCAGTTCTTC. This translates into CASSLAGTRAGNEQFF.

A note on this clonotype: This may be a read error, as it is one base from a much larger clone. The gene calls are TRBV7-2 and TRBJ2-1; TRBD1 aligns across 7 bases. The CDR3 is made up of 15 amino acids. Per germline, CDR1 SGHTA and CDR2 FQGNSA. CDR3 DNA: TGTGTCAGCAGCGAGAGGGGGCCACCTACAATTGAGCAGTTCTTC. This sequence encodes CVSSERGPPTIEQFF.

This clonotype was found a few times. The CDR3 DNA follows: TGTGCCATCAGTCAAGGACAGGGCAATGAGCAGTTCTTC. Translation: CAISQGQGNEQFF. V gene TRBV10-3 combines with J gene TRBJ2-1, with 8 nucleotides matching TRBD1. The length of the CDR3 is 13 residues. The trim removed 5 bases at V and 6 bases at J, leaving 3 bases unmatched. CDR1 and CDR2 from the germline V gene are ENHRY and SYGVKD.

This clonotype came up a few times. The chain carries TRBV7-9 and TRBJ2-1; 9 bases align to TRBD2. The V segment lost 4 bases and the J segment 8 bases; nucleotides outside the gene matches: 6. Germline V gives CDR1 SEHNR, CDR2 FQNEAQ (reference sequence). CDR3 size: 14 residues. This chain's CDR3 is CASSSRGGVDEQFF. CDR3 nucleotide sequence: TGTGCCAGCAGCTCGCGGGGGGGAGTCGATGAGCAGTTCTTC.

There are many counts of this clonotype. This chain links TRBV5-6 with TRBJ1-5; unclear D gene. The CDR3 consists of 13 residues. Germline V gene sequence: CDR1 SGHDT, CDR2 YYEEEE. The ends were cut back, 4 bases at V and 6 bases at J, with 11 bases in the middle. The DNA for the CDR3 is TGTGCCAGCAGCCCGGCCCCCGCTCAGCCCCAGCATTTT. It yields the protein CASSPAPAQPQHF.

The rearrangement links TRBV2 to TRBJ1-2; D is unclear. Between the trimmed V and J ends, which lost 10 bases and 3 bases, there was a span of 15 bases. This CDR3 is built from 13 residues. Germline V gene lookup returns CDR1 SNHLY and CDR2 FYNNEI. The CDR3 spells CAIVPGRDYGYTF. The DNA of the CDR3 is TGTGCCATCGTTCCTGGGAGGGACTATGGCTACACCTTC.

V is TRBV2 and J is TRBJ1-2; TRBD1 agrees at 8 bases. Germline V gives CDR1 SNHLY, CDR2 FYNNEI. The CDR3 totals 12 residues. Trimming cost V 7 bases and J 8 bases; bases outside gene matches: 6. The CDR3 loop reads CASTDRGWGYTF. In DNA, the CDR3 is TGTGCCAGCACCGACAGGGGTTGGGGCTACACCTTC.

This chain connects TRBV28 to TRBJ2-7, with 8 bases that match TRBD1. Germline V gene data show CDR1 as MDHEN and CDR2 as SYDVKM. V shed 7 bases, J shed 2 bases, and the junction held 7 bases outside the gene matches. This CDR3 spans 14 amino acids. In nucleotides, the CDR3 is TGTGCCAGCACCCAGGGACAGGCCGCCTACGAGCAGTACGTC. It encodes CASTQGQAAYEQYV.